The T cell receptor (beta chain) described here comes from a study of glioma-infiltrating T cells after dendritic cell vaccination (dated by TCRdb to about 2016). About the full investigation: The cohort included around 15 glioblastoma patients drawn from Phase I and II dendritic cell vaccination trials, of whom 9 were newly diagnosed and 6 had recurrent disease. Between the early 2000s and the early 2010s, the patients were given dendritic cell vaccination pulsed with autologous tumor lysate. To make the vaccine, monocyte-derived dendritic cells were cultured for 7 to 8 days with IL-4 and GM-CSF and then pulsed overnight with autologous tumor lysate. Each patient got three intradermal injections of the dendritic cell vaccine, spaced at biweekly intervals, in the arm below the axilla. In glioblastoma patients vaccinated with dendritic cells, deep sequencing of TCR beta CDR3 regions served to measure tumor-infiltrating lymphocyte content and to compare repertoires between tumor and blood. TCR sequencing metrics, including TIL content and tumor-blood repertoire overlap, were correlated with survival after dendritic cell vaccination. Study-wide findings and limitations: Longer time to progression and overall survival after dendritic cell vaccination were predicted by higher estimated pretreatment TIL content. The cohort was small and heterogeneous, and full blood and tumor sets were available for few patients, with initial-recurrent tumor pairs available for even fewer patients. No direct relationship between TCR clonality and survival was found, suggesting that a diverse polyclonal response may matter. The TCR overlap response model with three groups was called speculative and said to need prospective validation.

Using the immunoSEQ assay, TCRB CDR3 regions were amplified from approximately 2.1 micrograms of genomic DNA, or from all available DNA when less than that was on hand. The multiplex PCR relied on 60 forward primers for TCR V beta segments and 13 reverse primers for J beta segments. To estimate reads per starting template, synthetic control templates were spiked into each sample at limiting dilution. Sequencing produced 87 bp reads on the Illumina HiSeq System. The original methods were these. PCR and sequencing errors were removed by merging closely related sequences with a nearest neighbor algorithm. TCR overlap was defined as the percentage of unique tumor TCR beta sequences that were also present in the same patient's peripheral blood. TCRdb holds this immuneACCESS table with in-frame rearrangements only. Some clones are missing; in checked studies, unresolved V genes explain under half, and the rest has no known cause. The D gene and trimming were derived from the DNA, and the V and J assignments and clone size from that table. The sample contains just under 100,000 clones, approximately 84% of them found a single time. Together, the top ten hold around 5.4% of the sample.

About this clone: The antigen it recognizes is unknown. The sample holds no much larger clone one base away, and base qualities are not on file.

The germline V gene sets CDR1 to KGHSH and CDR2 to LQKENI. V trim: 3 bases; J trim: 0 bases; unmatched bases: 2. The CDR3 sequence holds 16 residues, the cysteine and phenylalanine included. This entry keeps only the CDR3 DNA: 48 bases, framed from base 1. Reading the label with the study, this specimen's time point is: after dendritic cell vaccination, including at tumor progression/relapse. Patients were selected for having adequate residual fresh-frozen tumor tissue and more than two years of available survival data. Molecular status otherwise varied across the glioblastoma patients, but none of them carried an isocitrate dehydrogenase mutation. PBMC were collected before vaccination, two weeks after the third vaccination, and at tumor progression when it occurred. The Qiagen DNeasy Blood extraction Kit was used to extract genomic DNA.

This specimen was blood, taken after dendritic cell vaccination. The chain links TRBV18 with TRBJ2-3; TRBD2 aligns with 11 central bases. The source is a human donor with glioblastoma. The nucleotide sequence reads as follows: TGTGCCAGCTCACCTAGGACTAGCGGGAGCACAGATACGCAGTATTTT. It codes for CASSPRTSGSTDTQYF.